This T cell receptor (beta chain) was sequenced in a study of blood T cell repertoires in COVID-19. Study in general: The origin of the acute and convalescent COVID-19 samples was the United States, Italy and Spain.

Authors' analysis steps: Amplification from reference gene primers served as the basis for estimated nucleated cell counts. The table came from immunoSEQ multiplex PCR; TCRdb's copy has only in-frame clones and leaves some out. V, J and clone size reflect that table, while D and trimming were determined from the DNA. Found here are 250,000 or so clones, 89% of them singletons; the top ten hold roughly 0.92%. V was cut by 3 bases and J by 2 bases, with 13 bases left in between. Germline V gives CDR1 KGHSH, CDR2 LQKENI. The CDR3 covers 16 residues. The sequencing input was peripheral blood. This clonotype was sampled from a woman in her 40s who had recovered from COVID-19. V usage is TRBV18 and J usage is TRBJ1-4, with a weak D call TRBD1 (6 bases). In nucleotides, the CDR3 is TGTGCCAGCTCACCTGTGGGGGCCGACACTAATGAAAAACTGTTTTTT. Residues: CASSPVGADTNEKLFF.